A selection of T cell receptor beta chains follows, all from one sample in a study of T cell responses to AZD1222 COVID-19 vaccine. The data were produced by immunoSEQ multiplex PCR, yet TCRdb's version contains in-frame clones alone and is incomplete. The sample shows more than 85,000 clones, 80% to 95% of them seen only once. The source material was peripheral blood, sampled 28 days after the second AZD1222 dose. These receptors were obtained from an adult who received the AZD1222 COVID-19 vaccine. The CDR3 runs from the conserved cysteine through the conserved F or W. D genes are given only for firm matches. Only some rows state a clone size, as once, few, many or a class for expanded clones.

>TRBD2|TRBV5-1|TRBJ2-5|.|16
CASSYPETSGTETQYF
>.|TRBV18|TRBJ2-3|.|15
CASSGRDTSTDTQYF
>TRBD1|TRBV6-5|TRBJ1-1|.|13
CATYRGRDTEAFF
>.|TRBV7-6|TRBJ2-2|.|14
CASSLARLEGELFF
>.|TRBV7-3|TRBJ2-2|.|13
CASSLSGVGELFF
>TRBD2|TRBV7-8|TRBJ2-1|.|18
CASSTRLAGGGSYNEQFF
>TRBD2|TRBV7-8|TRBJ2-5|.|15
CASSPNRQRGETQYF
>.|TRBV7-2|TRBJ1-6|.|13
CASSLGQPTPLHF
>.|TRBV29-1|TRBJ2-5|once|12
CSVARIQETQYF
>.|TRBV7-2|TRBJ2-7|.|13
CASSLGVEYEQYF
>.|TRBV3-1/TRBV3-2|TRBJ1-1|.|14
CASSRDGRRFEAFF
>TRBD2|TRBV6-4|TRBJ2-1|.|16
CASSDSSSGGYNEQFF
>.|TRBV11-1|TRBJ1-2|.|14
CASSPHTGFYGYTF
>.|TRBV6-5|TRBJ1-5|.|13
CASSWGEDQPQHF
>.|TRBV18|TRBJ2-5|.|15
CASWTGGEWEATQYF
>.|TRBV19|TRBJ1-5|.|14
CASTRVSRNQPQHF
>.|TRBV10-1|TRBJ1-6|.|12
CASSDYDSPLHF
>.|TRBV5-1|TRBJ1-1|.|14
CASSLSTGGTEAFF
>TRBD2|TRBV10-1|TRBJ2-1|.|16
CASSQVSGGRCDEQFF
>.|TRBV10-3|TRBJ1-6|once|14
CAISEESGVSPLHF
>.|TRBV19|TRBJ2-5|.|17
CASSIPKRQTYQETQYF
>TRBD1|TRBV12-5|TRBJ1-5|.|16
CASGPRTGVGNQPQHF
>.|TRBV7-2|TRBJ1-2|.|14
CASSLALTNYGYTF
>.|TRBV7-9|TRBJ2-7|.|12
CASSPGTYEQYF
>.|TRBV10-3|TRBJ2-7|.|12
CAIGQGGYEQYF
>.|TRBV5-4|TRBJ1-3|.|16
CASSLGASGGGNTIYF
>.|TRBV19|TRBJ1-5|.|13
CASSIEGGQPQHF
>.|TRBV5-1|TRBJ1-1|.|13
CASSLGGNTEAFF
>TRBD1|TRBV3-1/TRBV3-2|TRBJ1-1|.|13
CASSTGEPTEAFF
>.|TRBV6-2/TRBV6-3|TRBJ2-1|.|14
CASSSGASYNEQFF
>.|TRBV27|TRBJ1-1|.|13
CASSLNPNTEAFF
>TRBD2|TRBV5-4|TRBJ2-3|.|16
CASSYSGGALPDTQYF
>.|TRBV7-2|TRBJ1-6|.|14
CASSHGAGGSPLHF
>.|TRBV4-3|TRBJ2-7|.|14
CASSQGWGFDEQYF
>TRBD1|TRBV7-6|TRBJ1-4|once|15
CASSSTGDFGEKLFF
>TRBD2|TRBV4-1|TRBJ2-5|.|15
CASSSPSRGGETQYF
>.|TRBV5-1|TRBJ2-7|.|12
CASSLKAYEQYF
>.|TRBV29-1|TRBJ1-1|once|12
CSVRPTVTEAFF
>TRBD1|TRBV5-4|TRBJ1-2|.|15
CASSPGTGKGYGYTF
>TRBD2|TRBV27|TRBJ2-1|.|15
CASMGAGGPYNEQFF
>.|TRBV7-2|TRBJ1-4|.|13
CASSLGGNEKLFF
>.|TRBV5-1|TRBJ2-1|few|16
CASSLGPGSSYNEQFF